What follows are 24 T cell receptor beta chains derived from one specimen sequenced in a study of T cells in Graves' hyperthyroidism and ophthalmopathy. RNA transcripts served as the template for amplifying TCR beta CDR3 regions. Initially, a first-round RT-PCR of the TCR CDR3 employed the HTBI primer set. TCRdb reprocessed the multiplex PCR reads via MiXCR and lists one record per CDR3 protein. This sample yields about 570,000 distinct CDR3 sequences, of which about half are seen a single time; roughly 19% belongs to the top ten. The sample comprised peripheral blood or thyroid tissue (not recorded which). The receptors shown here come from an adult woman with Graves' disease, either hyperthyroidism or ophthalmopathy (not recorded which).

This clonotype was observed a single time. Compared with germline, one end of the junction differs, possibly owing to a read error. The chain links TRBV20-1 to TRBJ2-7; TRBD2 matches 9 bases. The germline V gene has CDR1 DFQATT and CDR2 SNEGSKA (reference sequence). This CDR3 is built from 14 residues. The CDR3, as DNA: TGCAGTGCTAGTCAAGCGGGAGGCACCGGGGAGCTGTACTTC. Its translation: CSASQAGGTGELYF.

This clonotype was seen a few times. A much larger clone differs from this one at a single base, so this may be a read error. This chain connects TRBV28 to TRBJ1-2; D is perhaps TRBD1 (5 bases). Germline CDR1 MDHEN, CDR2 SYDVKM. Between the trimmed V and J ends, which lost 7 bases and 2 bases, there was a span of 8 bases. The length of the CDR3 is 12 residues. This CDR3 reads CASNGGNYGYTF. The CDR3, as DNA: TGTGCCAGCAACGGGGGGAACTATGGCTACACCTTC.

The chain carries TRBV7-6 and TRBJ1-2; perhaps TRBD1 as D (5 bases). The germline V and J ends were trimmed by 0 bases and 3 bases, with 11 bases remaining between them. In germline, CDR1 is SGHVS, CDR2 FNYEAQ. The CDR3 length is 15 residues. The CDR3 bases are TGTGCCAGCAGCTTAGCCGGGGGGGTGGACTATGGCTACACCTTC. This gives the protein CASSLAGGVDYGYTF. Supplemented by reference TRBV7-6 and TRBJ1-2, the full variable domain reads GAGVSQSPRYKVTKRGQDVALRCDPISGHVSLYWYRQALGQGPEFLTYFNYEAQQDKSGLPNDRFSAERPEGSISTLTIQRTEQRDSAMYRCASSLAGGVDYGYTFGSGTRLTVV.

The chain recombines TRBV20-1 with TRBJ2-7; 7 nucleotides match TRBD1. Trimming at V came to 5 bases and at J to 4 bases, leaving 8 bases not matched to a gene. The CDR3 has 13 residues. Germline V lookup: CDR1 DFQATT, CDR2 SNEGSKA (reference sequence). CDR3 region: CSAALQGTYEQYF. The CDR3 nucleotides are TGCAGTGCTGCGCTACAGGGGACATACGAGCAGTACTTC.

This clonotype has a count of ten or more. The chain has TRBV7-2 and TRBJ2-2; TRBD2 matches at 9 bases. The CDR3 is 16 amino acids. V lost 2 bases to trimming and J lost 7 bases; unmatched junction nucleotides: 8. Germline V CDR1 and CDR2: SGHTA, FQGNSA. The CDR3 DNA reads as TGTGCCAGCAGCTTATATTCCAGCGGGAGGAACGGGGAGCTGTTTTTT. It codes for CASSLYSSGRNGELFF.

This clonotype was recorded at least ten times. The gene calls are TRBV12-3 or TRBV12-4 and TRBJ1-4; D remains unclear. V was pared by 6 bases and J by 3 bases, with 5 bases between. The CDR3 covers 12 residues. CDR3 loop: CASRRSNEKLFF. In nucleotides, the CDR3 is TGTGCCAGCAGGAGATCTAATGAAAAACTGTTTTTT.

A single count supports this clonotype. This may arise from a read error, as a much more abundant clone is one base away. The chain is built from TRBV5-1 and TRBJ1-2; D call uncertain. There are 15 residues in the CDR3. Germline V gene data show CDR1 as SGHRS and CDR2 as YFSETQ. The CDR3 DNA sequence: TGCGCCAGCAGCCCCTTCCCGAGGTCGGACTATGGCCACACCTTC. It is translated as CASSPFPRSDYGHTF.

The V call is TRBV5-6, the J call TRBJ1-1, with 10 bases identical to TRBD1. Germline lookup yields CDR1 SGHDT and CDR2 YYEEEE. There are 17 residues in the CDR3. The trim removed 6 bases at V and 6 bases at J, leaving 17 bases unmatched. CDR3 amino acids: CASTTGTGASTYPEAFF. The CDR3 DNA is TGTGCCAGCACTACCGGGACAGGGGCGTCCACTTACCCTGAAGCTTTCTTT.

The rearrangement uses TRBV7-2 and TRBJ1-2; perhaps TRBD1 as D (6 bases). Between the trimmed V and J ends, which lost 1 base and 8 bases, there was a span of 14 bases. Germline CDR1 reads SGHTA; CDR2 reads FQGNSA. The CDR3 totals 14 residues. The CDR3 bases are TGTGCCAGCAGCTTAGTGGAGGGGGGTGGAGGCTACACCTTC. It codes for CASSLVEGGGGYTF.

This clonotype came up many times. The rearrangement uses TRBV13 and TRBJ2-7; 10 bases are shared with TRBD2. V gave up 3 bases and J gave up 4 bases; unmatched junction bases: 9. Germline assignment: CDR1 PRHDT and CDR2 FYEKMQ (reference sequence). This CDR3 comprises 16 residues. DNA of the CDR3: TGTGCCAGCAGCTTTGGGTTAGCGGGAGGCCAATACGAGCAGTACTTC. Translation: CASSFGLAGGQYEQYF.

This clonotype was picked up a small number of times. The chain is built from TRBV29-1 and TRBJ1-2; the D gene is possibly TRBD1 (5 bases). CDR1 SQVTM and CDR2 ANQGSEA come from the germline V gene. V lost 3 bases and J lost 6, with 14 bases in between. The CDR3 loop spans 13 amino acids. The CDR3 region is CSVDLQGEDGYTF. CDR3 coding DNA: TGCAGCGTTGATTTGCAGGGAGAGGATGGCTACACCTTC.

Many counts were recorded for this clonotype. The CDR3 sequence is CSVEDGGPGAFF. Here the CDR3 DNA reads TGCAGCGTTGAAGATGGAGGGCCTGGAGCTTTCTTT. This rearrangement joins TRBV29-1 to TRBJ1-1, with D unresolved. CDR3 length: 12 residues. Trimming took off 0 bases at V and 10 bases at J, with 12 bases between the two ends. Germline CDR1 and CDR2: SQVTM and ANQGSEA.

This chain links TRBV3-1 with TRBJ2-7; possibly TRBD1 for D (6 bases). The CDR3 is made up of 14 amino acids. The germline CDR1 and CDR2 sequences are LGHDT and YNNKEL (reference sequence). Trimming removed 3 bases from V and 2 bases from J, with 11 bases in between. The CDR3 reads CASSQRGSPYEQYF. The CDR3, as DNA: TGTGCCAGCAGCCAGAGGGGGAGTCCCTACGAGCAGTACTTC.

V and J are TRBV10-3 and TRBJ1-6, with 7 nucleotides matching TRBD1. Unmatched junction bases numbered 11, after V lost 7 bases and J lost 8 bases. From germline, CDR1 is ENHRY and CDR2 SYGVKD. The CDR3 contains 15 residues. The CDR3 region is CAIKPGQTGDSPLHF. Written as DNA, the CDR3 is TGTGCCATCAAGCCGGGACAGACGGGCGATTCACCCCTCCACTTT.

V and J are TRBV7-9 and TRBJ2-7; D gene ambiguous. This CDR3 has 13 residues. Germline CDR1 and CDR2: SEHNR and FQNEAQ (reference sequence). V shed 6 bases and J shed 1 base, with 10 bases lying between them. CDR3 in amino acids: CASRGYTSYEQYF. The DNA for the CDR3 is TGTGCCAGCAGAGGGTACACTTCCTACGAGCAGTACTTC.

The rearrangement links TRBV5-4 to TRBJ2-5; D is undetermined. CDR3 length: 12 residues. Germline-derived CDR1 and CDR2 are SGHNT and YYREEE (reference sequence). V was pared by 4 bases and J by 7 bases, with 11 bases between. CDR3 coding DNA: TGTGCCAGCAGCAGGAGTGAAGGGACCCAGTACTTC. Its protein product is CASSRSEGTQYF.

This clonotype was recorded many times. The gene calls are TRBV9 and TRBJ1-2; D gene unclear. Germline CDR1 is SGDLS and CDR2 is YYNGEE. CDR3 length: 12 amino acids. V was pared by 3 bases and J by 2 bases, with 5 bases between. The CDR3 DNA reads as TGTGCCAGCAGCGACCAGAACTATGGCTACACCTTC. Amino acid sequence: CASSDQNYGYTF.

The chain carries TRBV10-3 and TRBJ2-7; D might be TRBD1 (5 bases). The CDR3 extends over 15 amino acids. Trimming removed 7 bases at V and 9 bases at J, with 25 bases between. Looked up from germline, CDR1 is ENHRY and CDR2 is SYGVKD. The CDR3 coding sequence is TGTGCCATCAAAGGATATAGCAATCAGGGAAGGGGGCAGTACTTC. It is translated as CAIKGYSNQGRGQYF.

J is TRBJ2-6 and V is TRBV24-1; D is perhaps TRBD1 (6 bases). The CDR3 sequence is 18 residues long. Trimming removed 4 bases from V and 0 bases from J, with 15 bases in between. Germline V gene sequence: CDR1 KGHDR, CDR2 SFDVKD. The CDR3 is CATSDNLGQRSGANVLTF. The CDR3 coding sequence is TGTGCCACCAGTGACAATCTCGGACAGCGCTCTGGGGCCAACGTCCTGACTTTC.

This clonotype was observed many times. V and J are TRBV12-3 or TRBV12-4 and TRBJ2-7, with D tentatively TRBD1 or TRBD2 (6 bases each). The V end lost 8 bases, the J end lost 4 bases, and 12 bases lay between the germline ends. This CDR3 is built from 12 residues. As DNA, the CDR3 is TGTGCCAGCGGGGGGCTATCGTACGAGCAGTACTTC. Translated, it gives CASGGLSYEQYF.

The CDR3 bases are TGTGCCAGCAACCTCGGGAGGTTTTCTTATCCTTCACCCCTCCACTTT. Its protein is CASNLGRFSYPSPLHF. The chain carries TRBV7-9 and TRBJ1-6; D not certain. Between the trimmed V and J ends, which lost 7 bases and 9 bases, there was a span of 22 bases. The CDR3 length is 16 residues. The germline gives CDR1 SEHNR, CDR2 FQNEAQ (reference sequence).

About this clonotype: This clone may be a read error of a much larger clone one base away. This chain connects TRBV9 to TRBJ1-3, with 9 nucleotides matching TRBD1. This CDR3 spans 16 amino acids. The germline CDR1 and CDR2 sequences are SGDLS and YYNGEE. The CDR3 loop is CAGSAGQGPRRNTIYF. The CDR3 region has the DNA TGTGCCGGCAGCGCGGGACAGGGACCAAGAAGAAACACCATATATTTT.

The gene calls are TRBV29-1 and TRBJ2-2, with 10 bases fitting TRBD1. Trimming cost V 7 bases and J 3 bases; bases outside gene matches: 8. Germline V gene data show CDR1 as SQVTM and CDR2 as ANQGSEA. The CDR3 runs to 15 residues. CDR3 coding DNA: TGCAGCGCCCTGACGGGACAGGGGCACACCGGGGAGCTGTTTTTT. Its translation is CSALTGQGHTGELFF.

This clonotype was found once. V gene TRBV19 combines with J gene TRBJ2-2; possible D gene TRBD1, 5 bases. CDR3 length equals 13 residues. Per germline, CDR1 LNHDA and CDR2 SQIVND (reference sequence). V was cut by 10 bases and J by 5 bases, with 14 bases left in between. Here the CDR3 reads CATQRGMTGELFF. The CDR3 bases are TGTGCCACACAAAGGGGAATGACCGGGGAGCTGTTTTTT.